The 6 T cell receptor beta chains below all came from one sample that was sequenced in a study of T cells in Graves' hyperthyroidism and ophthalmopathy. What was amplified from RNA transcripts were TCR beta CDR3 regions. HTBI primers were used for first-round RT-PCR of the TCR CDR3. MiXCR was run by TCRdb on the multiplex PCR reads, yielding one entry per CDR3 protein. The table lists about 24,000 distinct CDR3 sequences, less than 65% of them singletons. Sequences were obtained from blood. The receptors shown here come from a woman aged 40 to 50 with Graves' hyperthyroidism that later progressed to Graves' ophthalmopathy.

This clonotype was detected only once. V is TRBV12-3 or TRBV12-4 and J is TRBJ1-5; no clear D gene. CDR3 length: 12 residues. With 6 bases removed from V and 7 bases from J, the gap between germline ends came to 10 bases. The CDR3 DNA follows: TGTGCCAGCAGCTCTCTGGTACAGCCCCAGCATTTT. This encodes CASSSLVQPQHF.

The table lists this clonotype with a few counts. The CDR3 is CASSPRPGGGEQYF. DNA of the CDR3: TGTGCCAGCAGCCCCCGACCCGGCGGCGGCGAGCAGTACTTC. J is TRBJ2-7 and V is TRBV7-3; D gene unclear. CDR3 length equals 14 residues. Germline CDR1 and CDR2: SGHTA and FQGTGA. V was trimmed by 5 bases and J by 6 bases, leaving 17 bases between them.

This chain joins TRBV20-1 and TRBJ1-2; TRBD1 aligns across 8 bases. The CDR3 covers 13 residues. The ends lost 6 bases at V and 5 bases at J; junction bases unmatched: 8. The germline V gene encodes CDR1 DFQATT and CDR2 SNEGSKA (reference sequence). CDR3 amino acids: CSASDRGGYGYTF. In DNA, the CDR3 is TGCAGTGCCAGCGACAGGGGAGGATATGGCTACACCTTC.

This rearrangement joins TRBV11-3 to TRBJ2-2, with TRBD2 matching 9 bases. This CDR3 is built from 16 residues. The V gene end was trimmed by 1 base and the J gene end by 7 bases; junction bases not matched to a gene: 7. Per germline, CDR1 SGHNT and CDR2 YENEEA. CDR3 sequence (DNA): TGTGCCAGCAGCTTAGGACTAGCGGACGGTGGCGGGGAGCTGTTTTTT. It codes for CASSLGLADGGGELFF.

V and J are TRBV2 and TRBJ2-7, with TRBD2 matching 9 bases. Germline assignment: CDR1 SNHLY and CDR2 FYNNEI. V lost 7 bases to trimming and J lost 3 bases; unmatched junction nucleotides: 4. The CDR3 covers 13 residues. The CDR3 loop reads CASKPSGVYEQYF. As DNA, the CDR3 is TGTGCCAGCAAACCTAGCGGGGTCTACGAGCAGTACTTC.

Comment on this clonotype: Mismatch with germline at one junction end may stem from a read error. The genes are TRBV7-7 and TRBJ2-3; tentative D call: TRBD2 (6 bases). The CDR3 has 14 amino acids. The germline CDR1 and CDR2 sequences are SSHAT and FNYEAQ (reference sequence). The CDR3 coding sequence is TGTGCTAGCAGCTTATCTAGCGGCACAGATACGCAGTATTTT. Protein sequence: CASSLSSGTDTQYF.